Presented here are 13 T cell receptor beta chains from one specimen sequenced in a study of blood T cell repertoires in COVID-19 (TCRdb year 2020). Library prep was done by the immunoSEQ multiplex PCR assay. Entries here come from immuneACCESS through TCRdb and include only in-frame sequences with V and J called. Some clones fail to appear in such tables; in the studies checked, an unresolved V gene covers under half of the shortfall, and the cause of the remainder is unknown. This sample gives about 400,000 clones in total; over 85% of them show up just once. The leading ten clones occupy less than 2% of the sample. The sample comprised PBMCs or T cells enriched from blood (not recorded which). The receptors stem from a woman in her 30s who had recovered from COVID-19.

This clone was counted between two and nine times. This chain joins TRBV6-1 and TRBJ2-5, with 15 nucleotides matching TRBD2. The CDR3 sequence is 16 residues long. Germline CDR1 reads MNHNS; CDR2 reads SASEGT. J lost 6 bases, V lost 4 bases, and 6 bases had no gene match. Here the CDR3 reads CASSGTSGRALKTQYF. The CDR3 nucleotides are TGTGCCAGCAGTGGGACTAGCGGGAGGGCTCTGAAGACCCAGTACTTC.

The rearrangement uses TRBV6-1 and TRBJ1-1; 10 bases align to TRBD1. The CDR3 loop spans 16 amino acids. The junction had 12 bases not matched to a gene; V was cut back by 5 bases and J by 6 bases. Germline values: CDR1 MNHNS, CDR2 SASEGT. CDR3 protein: CASSKETGTGASEAFF. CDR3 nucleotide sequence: TGTGCCAGCAGTAAAGAAACCGGGACAGGGGCGTCTGAAGCTTTCTTT.

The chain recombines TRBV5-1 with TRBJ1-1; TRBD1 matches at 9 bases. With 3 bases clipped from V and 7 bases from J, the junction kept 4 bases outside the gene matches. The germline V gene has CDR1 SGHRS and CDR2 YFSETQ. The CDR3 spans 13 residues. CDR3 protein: CASSSTGGNEAFF. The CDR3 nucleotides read TGCGCCAGCAGCTCGACAGGGGGGAATGAAGCTTTCTTT.

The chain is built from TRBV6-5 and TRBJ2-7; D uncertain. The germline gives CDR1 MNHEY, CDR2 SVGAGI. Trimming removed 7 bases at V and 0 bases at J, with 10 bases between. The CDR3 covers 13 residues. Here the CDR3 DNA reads TGTGCCAGCAAGGAACACAGCTCCTACGAGCAGTACTTC. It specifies CASKEHSSYEQYF.

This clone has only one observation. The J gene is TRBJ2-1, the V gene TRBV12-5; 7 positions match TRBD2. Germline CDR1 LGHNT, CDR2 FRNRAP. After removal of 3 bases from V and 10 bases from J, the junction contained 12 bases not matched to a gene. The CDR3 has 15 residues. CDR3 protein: CASGLNAGVPREQFF. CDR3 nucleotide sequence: TGTGCTAGTGGTTTAAATGCGGGAGTGCCCCGCGAGCAGTTCTTC.

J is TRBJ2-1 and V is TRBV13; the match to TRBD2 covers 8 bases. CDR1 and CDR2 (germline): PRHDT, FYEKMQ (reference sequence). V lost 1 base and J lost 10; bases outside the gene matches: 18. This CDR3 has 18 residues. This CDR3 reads CASSLENGRTGGREEQFF. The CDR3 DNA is TGTGCCAGCAGCTTAGAGAATGGAAGGACGGGGGGGCGAGAGGAGCAGTTCTTC. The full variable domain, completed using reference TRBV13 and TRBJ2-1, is AAGVIQSPRHLIKEKRETATLKCYPIPRHDTVYWYQQGPGQDPQFLISFYEKMQSDKGSIPDRFSAQQFSDYHSELNMSSLELGDSALYFCASSLENGRTGGREEQFFGPGTRLTVL.

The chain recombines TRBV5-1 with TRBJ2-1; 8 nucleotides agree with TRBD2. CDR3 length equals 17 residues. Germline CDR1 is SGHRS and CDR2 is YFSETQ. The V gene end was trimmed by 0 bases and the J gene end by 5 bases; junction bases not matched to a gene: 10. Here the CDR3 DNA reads TGCGCCAGCAGCTTGGCCCGGGGGGGACCTGGGCACAATGAGCAGTTCTTC. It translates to CASSLARGGPGHNEQFF.

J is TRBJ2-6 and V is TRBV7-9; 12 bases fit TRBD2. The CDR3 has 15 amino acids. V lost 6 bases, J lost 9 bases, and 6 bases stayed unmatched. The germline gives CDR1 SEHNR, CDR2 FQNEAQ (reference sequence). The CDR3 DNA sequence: TGTGCCAGCAGTCGGACTAGCGGGGTCCTCAACGTCCTGACTTTC. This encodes CASSRTSGVLNVLTF.

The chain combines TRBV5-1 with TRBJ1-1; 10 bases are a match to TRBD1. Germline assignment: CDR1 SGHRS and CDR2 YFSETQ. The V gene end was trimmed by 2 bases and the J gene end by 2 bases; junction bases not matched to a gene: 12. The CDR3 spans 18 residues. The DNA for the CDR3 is TGCGCCAGCAGCTTTCAATGGGACAGGGGCGCCGGAAACACTGAAGCTTTCTTT. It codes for CASSFQWDRGAGNTEAFF. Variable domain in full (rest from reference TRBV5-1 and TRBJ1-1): KAGVTQTPRYLIKTRGQQVTLSCSPISGHRSVSWYQQTPGQGLQFLFEYFSETQRNKGNFPGRFSGRQFSNSRSEMNVSTLELGDSALYLCASSFQWDRGAGNTEAFFGQGTRLTVV.

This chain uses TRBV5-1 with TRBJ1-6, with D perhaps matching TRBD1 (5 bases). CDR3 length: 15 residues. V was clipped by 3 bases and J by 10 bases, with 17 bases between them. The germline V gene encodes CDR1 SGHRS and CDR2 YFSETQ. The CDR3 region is CASSSQGGEISPLHF. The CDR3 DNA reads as TGCGCCAGCAGCTCTCAGGGAGGTGAGATCTCACCCCTCCACTTT.

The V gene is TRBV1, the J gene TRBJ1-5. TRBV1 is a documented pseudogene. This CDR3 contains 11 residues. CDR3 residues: CTSSLTKPQHF. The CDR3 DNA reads TGCACCAGCAGCCTCACTAAGCCCCAGCATTTT.

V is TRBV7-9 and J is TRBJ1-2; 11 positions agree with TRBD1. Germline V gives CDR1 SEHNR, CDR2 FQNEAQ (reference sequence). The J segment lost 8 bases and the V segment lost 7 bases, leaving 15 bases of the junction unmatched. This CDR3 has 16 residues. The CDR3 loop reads CASTTGTGGGSGGYTF. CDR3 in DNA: TGTGCCAGCACCACCGGGACAGGGGGAGGATCGGGCGGCTACACCTTC.

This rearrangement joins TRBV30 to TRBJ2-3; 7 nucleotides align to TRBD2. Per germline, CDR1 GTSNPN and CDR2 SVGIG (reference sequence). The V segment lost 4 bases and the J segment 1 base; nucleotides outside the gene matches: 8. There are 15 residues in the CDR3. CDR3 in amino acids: CAWTRLAWGTDTQYF. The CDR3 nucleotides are TGTGCCTGGACCCGACTAGCCTGGGGCACAGATACGCAGTATTTT.